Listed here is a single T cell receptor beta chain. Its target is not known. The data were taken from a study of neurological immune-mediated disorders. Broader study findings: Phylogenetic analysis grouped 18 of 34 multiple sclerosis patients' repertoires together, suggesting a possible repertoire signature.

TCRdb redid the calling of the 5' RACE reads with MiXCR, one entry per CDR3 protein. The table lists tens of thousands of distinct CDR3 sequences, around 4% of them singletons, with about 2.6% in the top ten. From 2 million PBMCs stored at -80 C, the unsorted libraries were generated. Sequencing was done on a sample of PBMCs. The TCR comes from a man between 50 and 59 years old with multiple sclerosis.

CDR3 sequence reads: CASSPSNEQFF. DNA of the CDR3: TGTGCCAGCTCACCTAGTAATGAGCAGTTCTTC. This chain links TRBV18 with TRBJ2-1; unclear D gene. CDR1 and CDR2 from the germline V gene are KGHSH and LQKENI. V was pared by 3 bases and J by 7 bases, with 4 bases between. The CDR3 contains 11 residues.